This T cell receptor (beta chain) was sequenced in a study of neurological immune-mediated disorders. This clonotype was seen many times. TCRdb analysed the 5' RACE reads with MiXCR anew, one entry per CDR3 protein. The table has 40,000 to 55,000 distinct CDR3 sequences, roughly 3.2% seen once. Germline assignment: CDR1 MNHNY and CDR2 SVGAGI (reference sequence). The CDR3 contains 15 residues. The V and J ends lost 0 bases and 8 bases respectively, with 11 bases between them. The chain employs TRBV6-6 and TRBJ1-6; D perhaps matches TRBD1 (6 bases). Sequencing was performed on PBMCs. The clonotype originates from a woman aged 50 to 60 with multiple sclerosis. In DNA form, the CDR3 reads TGTGCCAGCAGTTACTCGGACAGCTTTGATTCACCCCTCCACTTT. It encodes CASSYSDSFDSPLHF.